Each of the 25 T cell receptor beta chains below was sequenced from the same sample in a study of blood T cell repertoires in COVID-19. TCRdb's copy holds only in-frame clones and misses some; the assay was immunoSEQ multiplex PCR. The profile covers hundreds of thousands of clones, with under 95% appearing a single time and around 2.5% taken by the ten largest. The material sequenced was PBMCs or T cells enriched from blood (not recorded which). The receptors here all came from a man aged 60-69 years who had recovered from COVID-19.

J is TRBJ2-1 and V is TRBV10-3; possibly TRBD2 for D (5 bases). The length of the CDR3 is 14 residues. The germline V and J ends were trimmed by 10 bases and 5 bases, with 18 bases remaining between them. Germline V gene lookup returns CDR1 ENHRY and CDR2 SYGVKD. CDR3 amino acids: CATSTQRAHNEQFF. CDR3 sequence (DNA): TGTGCCACCTCGACCCAGAGGGCCCACAATGAGCAGTTCTTC.

The chain combines TRBV7-9 with TRBJ1-3; D is unresolved. Germline V gene data show CDR1 as SEHNR and CDR2 as FQNEAQ (reference sequence). V gave up 5 bases and J gave up 4 bases, with 9 bases separating them. This CDR3 spans 13 amino acids. This chain's CDR3 is CASSPQSGNTIYF. The CDR3 DNA follows: TGTGCCAGCAGCCCACAATCCGGAAACACCATATATTTT.

The rearrangement links TRBV9 to TRBJ2-6; 7 bases agree with TRBD1. J lost 0 bases, V lost 3 bases, and 3 bases had no gene match. The CDR3 has 16 residues. CDR1 and CDR2 (germline): SGDLS, YYNGEE. CDR3 residues: CASSGSGGSGANVLTF. CDR3 coding DNA: TGTGCCAGCAGCGGGTCAGGGGGCTCTGGGGCCAACGTCCTGACTTTC.

This clone appeared once. The V gene is TRBV24-1, the J gene TRBJ2-1; D unresolved. V was pared by 4 bases and J by 4 bases, with 7 bases between. Looked up from germline, CDR1 is KGHDR and CDR2 is SFDVKD. The CDR3 length is 13 residues. CDR3 DNA: TGTGCCACCAGTGACCCCGTATACAATGAGCAGTTCTTC. Translating gives CATSDPVYNEQFF.

The chain couples TRBV6-2 or TRBV6-3 to TRBJ2-5; 7 bases fit TRBD2. The CDR3 covers 16 residues. V shed 5 bases, J shed 4 bases, and the junction held 13 bases outside the gene matches. The V gene's germline CDR1 is MNHEY and CDR2 SVGEGT. The CDR3 protein is CASSTLGGIHRETQYF. CDR3 in DNA: TGTGCCAGCAGTACCCTCGGGGGGATTCATCGAGAGACCCAGTACTTC.

J is TRBJ2-5 and V is TRBV6-5; possibly TRBD2 for D (6 bases). Trimming shortened V by 5 bases and J by 4 bases, and 14 bases separated the two germline ends. This CDR3 spans 14 amino acids. The germline gives CDR1 MNHEY, CDR2 SVGAGI. The CDR3 DNA sequence: TGTGCCAGCAGTCCCCAGACTAGGGTAGAGACCCAGTACTTC. As protein: CASSPQTRVETQYF.

The V call is TRBV6-5, the J call TRBJ2-1, with D possibly TRBD2 on 7 matching bases. This CDR3 contains 11 residues. CDR1 and CDR2 from the germline V gene are MNHEY and SVGAGI. V was cut by 5 bases and J by 15 bases, with 14 bases left in between. CDR3 in amino acids: CASSPGGHLFF. The DNA for the CDR3 is TGTGCCAGCAGTCCCGGGGGGCATTTGTTCTTC.

The chain is built from TRBV29-1 and TRBJ2-7; D might be TRBD2 (5 bases). Trimming left V 8 bases short and J 0 bases short, with 14 bases between. The CDR3 length is 13 residues. Germline V gives CDR1 SQVTM, CDR2 ANQGSEA. This CDR3 is CSFLEGGSYEQYF. In DNA, the CDR3 is TGCAGCTTCCTCGAGGGCGGCTCCTACGAGCAGTACTTC.

This chain joins TRBV5-6 and TRBJ1-4, with 7 bases fitting TRBD1. Unmatched junction bases numbered 4, after V lost 1 base and J lost 1 base. Germline loops: CDR1 SGHDT, CDR2 YYEEEE. This CDR3 comprises 16 residues. The chain's CDR3 is CASSLTGVGTNEKLFF. The CDR3 nucleotides read TGTGCCAGCAGCTTGACAGGGGTGGGAACTAATGAAAAACTGTTTTTT.

This chain links TRBV28 with TRBJ1-2, with D perhaps TRBD1 (5 bases). CDR1 and CDR2 from the germline V gene are MDHEN and SYDVKM. The CDR3 has 14 amino acids. Trimming stripped 0 bases from V and 8 bases from J, with 13 bases between. CDR3 bases: TGTGCCAGCAGTTTATGGGGCAGGGAAGAGGGCTACACCTTC. It is translated as CASSLWGREEGYTF.

This clone was seen once. The V gene is TRBV25-1, the J gene TRBJ2-2, with 14 bases fitting TRBD2. The V gene's germline CDR1 is MGHDK and CDR2 SYGVNS. The CDR3 totals 18 residues. V shed 2 bases, J shed 6 bases, and the junction held 8 bases outside the gene matches. Here the CDR3 reads CASSELGTSGSSAGELFF. CDR3 DNA sequence: TGTGCCAGCAGTGAACTCGGGACTAGCGGGAGTTCGGCCGGGGAGCTGTTTTTT.

This sequence joins TRBV5-6 and TRBJ2-2; 9 bases fit TRBD2. Germline V gives CDR1 SGHDT, CDR2 YYEEEE. The CDR3 has 17 amino acids. The V segment lost 2 bases and the J segment 2 bases; nucleotides outside the gene matches: 7. This CDR3 reads CASSLLRGGPNTGELFF. DNA of the CDR3: TGTGCCAGCAGCTTATTGCGGGGGGGCCCCAACACCGGGGAGCTGTTTTTT.

The chain links TRBV5-6 to TRBJ1-5, with 7 bases that match TRBD1. Germline assignment: CDR1 SGHDT and CDR2 YYEEEE. V gave up 1 base and J gave up 2 bases; unmatched junction bases: 15. The CDR3 totals 19 residues. The CDR3 coding sequence is TGTGCCAGCAGCTTGTTCTTAAGTAGGGACAGCGGACGCAATCAGCCCCAGCATTTT. Residues: CASSLFLSRDSGRNQPQHF.

This clone was counted a single time. The rearrangement uses TRBV4-1 and TRBJ1-5, with TRBD1 matching over 8 bases. The ends lost 0 bases at V and 6 bases at J; junction bases unmatched: 10. Germline V gene data show CDR1 as MGHRA and CDR2 as YSYEKL. This CDR3 contains 17 residues. The CDR3 spells CASSQDSADRAGQPQHF. DNA of the CDR3: TGCGCCAGCAGCCAAGATTCCGCGGACAGGGCGGGTCAGCCCCAGCATTTT.

The chain links TRBV27 to TRBJ2-2, with D possibly being TRBD1 (6 bases). Trimming stripped 6 bases from V and 6 bases from J, with 14 bases between. The germline gives CDR1 MNHEY, CDR2 SMNVEV (reference sequence). This CDR3 has 14 amino acids. The CDR3 nucleotides are TGTGCCAGCAGGCCGGGACATAATTCCGGGGAGCTGTTTTTT. Its translation: CASRPGHNSGELFF.

This chain joins TRBV3-1 (or the pseudogene TRBV3-2) and TRBJ2-7, with 7 positions matching TRBD1. Germline trimming cut 5 bases from V and 4 bases from J; bases unmatched to any gene: 11. This CDR3 spans 15 amino acids. Germline V gene data show CDR1 as LGHDT and CDR2 as YNNKEL (reference sequence). CDR3 nucleotide sequence: TGTGCCAGCAGCGCGTGGAGAGGGGGCGGATACGAGCAGTACTTC. Residues: CASSAWRGGGYEQYF.

This chain uses TRBV29-1 with TRBJ1-1; 7 nucleotides match TRBD1. The CDR3 covers 13 residues. Germline CDR1 reads SQVTM; CDR2 reads ANQGSEA. J gave up 3 bases and V 4 bases, and 5 bases lay outside the gene matches. CDR3 bases: TGCAGCGTTGTGGTCAGGGGGGACACTGAAGCTTTCTTT. Its translation: CSVVVRGDTEAFF.

V gene TRBV6-5 combines with J gene TRBJ2-5; TRBD2 aligns across 12 bases. After removal of 10 bases from V and 2 bases from J, the junction contained 8 bases not matched to a gene. This CDR3 has 15 amino acids. CDR1 and CDR2 (germline): MNHEY, SVGAGI. The CDR3 protein is CATTSGRMLQETQYF. The CDR3 region has the DNA TGTGCCACGACTAGCGGGAGAATGCTACAAGAGACCCAGTACTTC.

This chain connects TRBV10-3 to TRBJ2-3; 8 bases map to TRBD2. Trimming removed 8 bases from V and 5 bases from J; junction bases left unmatched: 9. CDR1 and CDR2 from the germline V gene are ENHRY and SYGVKD. The CDR3 extends over 14 amino acids. CDR3 coding DNA: TGTGCCATCGGGTTGTCCAGCGGGGGAGATACGCAGTATTTT. Translating gives CAIGLSSGGDTQYF.

This chain links TRBV5-1 with TRBJ2-7, with D possibly matching TRBD1 (6 bases). In germline, CDR1 is SGHRS, CDR2 YFSETQ. The CDR3 extends over 14 amino acids. V lost 3 bases and J 5 bases, leaving 15 bases between the germline ends. The CDR3 sequence: CASSSGHAAHEQYF. The CDR3 coding sequence is TGCGCCAGCAGCTCGGGACATGCCGCCCACGAGCAGTACTTC.

The rearrangement uses TRBV12-3 or TRBV12-4 and TRBJ2-4, with D perhaps matching TRBD2 (6 bases). Trimming took off 5 bases at V and 10 bases at J, with 15 bases between the two ends. The CDR3 has 13 residues. CDR3 region: CASSTGTGVIQYF. The CDR3 bases are TGTGCCAGCAGTACCGGGACTGGGGTTATTCAGTACTTC.

The chain joins TRBV7-2 to TRBJ2-1, with 8 bases fitting TRBD2. The CDR3 has 16 residues. V lost 4 bases, J lost 3 bases, and 8 bases stayed unmatched. The germline V gene encodes CDR1 SGHTA and CDR2 FQGNSA. CDR3 nucleotides: TGTGCCAGCAGCTCAACCGGGGCGGGGGGCTACAATGAGCAGTTCTTC. Translating it yields CASSSTGAGGYNEQFF. Combining the CDR3 with reference TRBV7-2 and TRBJ2-1 gives the whole variable domain GAGVSQSPSNKVTEKGKDVELRCDPISGHTALYWYRQSLGQGLEFLIYFQGNSAPDKSGLPSDRFSAERTGGSVSTLTIQRTQQEDSAVYLCASSSTGAGGYNEQFFGPGTRLTVL.

The chain links TRBV27 to TRBJ1-6; TRBD1 matches at 7 bases. The ends lost 4 bases at V and 5 bases at J; junction bases unmatched: 11. This CDR3 is built from 17 residues. Germline V CDR1 and CDR2: MNHEY, SMNVEV (reference sequence). Here the CDR3 reads CASSWGYGTVNNSPLHF. For the CDR3, the DNA is TGTGCCAGCAGTTGGGGGTACGGGACAGTAAATAATTCACCCCTCCACTTT.

V is TRBV6-5 and J is TRBJ1-1, with a weak D call TRBD1 (6 bases). Trimming stripped 5 bases from V and 7 bases from J, with 20 bases between. Per germline, CDR1 MNHEY and CDR2 SVGAGI. The CDR3 runs to 15 residues. CDR3 DNA sequence: TGTGCCAGCAGTCGGCAGGGGTTACAGCAGGGTGAAGCTTTCTTT. Protein product: CASSRQGLQQGEAFF.

The chain combines TRBV9 with TRBJ2-7; a possible D gene is TRBD2 (7 bases). V dropped 0 bases and J dropped 4 bases, with 11 bases sitting between them. The CDR3 is made up of 14 amino acids. The germline gives CDR1 SGDLS, CDR2 YYNGEE. CDR3 coding DNA: TGTGCCAGCAGCGTAGCGGGGGGCGGGTACGAGCAGTACTTC. Residues: CASSVAGGGYEQYF. Combining the CDR3 with reference TRBV9 and TRBJ2-7 gives the whole variable domain DSGVTQTPKHLITATGQRVTLRCSPRSGDLSVYWYQQSLDQGLQFLIQYYNGEERAKGNILERFSAQQFPDLHSELNLSSLELGDSALYFCASSVAGGGYEQYFGPGTRLTVT.